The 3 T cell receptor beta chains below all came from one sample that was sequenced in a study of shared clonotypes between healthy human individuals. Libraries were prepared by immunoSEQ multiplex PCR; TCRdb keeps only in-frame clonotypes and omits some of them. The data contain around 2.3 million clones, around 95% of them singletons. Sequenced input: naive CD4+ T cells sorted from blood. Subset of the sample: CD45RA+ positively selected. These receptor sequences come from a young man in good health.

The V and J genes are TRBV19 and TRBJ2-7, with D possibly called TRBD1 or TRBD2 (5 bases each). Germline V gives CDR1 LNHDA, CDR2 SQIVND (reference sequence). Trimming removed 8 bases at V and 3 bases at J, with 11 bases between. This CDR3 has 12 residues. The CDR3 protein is CASQRGDYEQYF. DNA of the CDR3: TGTGCCAGTCAGCGAGGGGACTACGAGCAGTACTTC.

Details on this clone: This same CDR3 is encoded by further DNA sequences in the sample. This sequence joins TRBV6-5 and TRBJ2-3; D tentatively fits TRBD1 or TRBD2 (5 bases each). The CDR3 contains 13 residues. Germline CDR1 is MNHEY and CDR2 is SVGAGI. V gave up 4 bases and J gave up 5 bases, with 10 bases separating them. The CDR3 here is CASSFPGRDTQYF. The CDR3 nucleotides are TGTGCCAGCAGTTTTCCAGGGAGAGATACGCAGTATTTT.

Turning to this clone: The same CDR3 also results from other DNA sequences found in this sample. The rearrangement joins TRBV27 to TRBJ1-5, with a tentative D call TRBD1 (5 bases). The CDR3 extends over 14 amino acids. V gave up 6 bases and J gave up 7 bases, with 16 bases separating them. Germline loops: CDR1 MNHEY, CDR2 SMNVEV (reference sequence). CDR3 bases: TGTGCCAGCAGCCTTACGGGGGGTGGGCAGCCCCAGCATTTT. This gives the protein CASSLTGGGQPQHF.